Below, one T cell receptor (beta chain) is given with its context. This sample stems from a study of T cell changes during pregnancy in multiple sclerosis. The germline CDR1 and CDR2 sequences are KGHSH and LQKENI. The V end lost 8 bases, the J end lost 4 bases, and 6 bases lay between the germline ends. The CDR3 extends over 11 amino acids. Clones were sequenced by immunoSEQ multiplex PCR, and TCRdb holds only the in-frame ones, with some missing. The table shows over 80,000 clones, with 90% occurring only once. The sample here was peripheral blood, taken in the second trimester of pregnancy. This TCR was sampled from a female donor in good health, enrolled as a control in a pregnancy study. This chain links TRBV18 with TRBJ1-3; D is undetermined. The CDR3 loop is CASPRGNTIYF. CDR3 DNA: TGTGCCAGCCCCAGGGGAAACACCATATATTTT.